Listed here are 32 T cell receptor beta chains from one sample, sequenced in a study of T cells in localized non-small cell lung cancer. Measured with immunoSEQ multiplex PCR; TCRdb has only the in-frame clones, and not every one. The sample carries about 72,000 clones, about four fifths recorded once. The material was peripheral blood, obtained before any cancer treatment. The receptor set was obtained from a female donor over 55 with stage I lung adenocarcinoma.

The chain's CDR3 is CASSLDSSSYNEQFF. For the CDR3, the DNA is TGTGCCAGCAGCTTGGACTCAAGCTCCTACAATGAGCAGTTCTTC. The rearrangement uses TRBV7-3 and TRBJ2-1, with a weak D call TRBD2 (5 bases). Per the germline V gene, CDR1 is SGHTA and CDR2 is FQGTGA. Deletions cut 3 bases from V and 0 bases from J, with 9 bases between. This CDR3 contains 15 residues. The full variable domain, rest sourced from reference TRBV7-3 and TRBJ2-1, is GAGVSQTPSNKVTEKGKYVELRCDPISGHTALYWYRQSLGQGPEFLIYFQGTGAADDSGLPNDRFFAVRPEGSVSTLKIQRTERGDSAVYLCASSLDSSSYNEQFFGPGTRLTVL.

The V call is TRBV6-6, the J call TRBJ1-4; D might be TRBD1 (5 bases). CDR1 is MNHNY, CDR2 SVGAGI, per germline (reference sequence). CDR3 length: 14 residues. V was clipped by 2 bases and J by 5 bases, with 9 bases between them. The CDR3 here is CASSYHGANEKLFF. The DNA of the CDR3 is TGTGCCAGCAGTTACCATGGGGCAAATGAAAAACTGTTTTTT.

The chain joins TRBV6-5 to TRBJ1-1; D not certain. Germline V gene lookup returns CDR1 MNHEY and CDR2 SVGAGI. V lost 7 bases and J lost 4, with 7 bases in between. The CDR3 totals 11 residues. Here the CDR3 DNA reads TGTGCCAGCAAATGGGGCACTGAAGCTTTCTTT. This codes for CASKWGTEAFF.

The chain combines TRBV13 with TRBJ2-7; 14 nucleotides match TRBD2. Germline V gene sequence: CDR1 PRHDT, CDR2 FYEKMQ (reference sequence). The CDR3 length is 15 residues. The J segment lost 2 bases and the V segment lost 4 bases, leaving 1 base of the junction unmatched. The CDR3 reads CASSSTSGGAYEQYF. The CDR3 region has the DNA TGTGCCAGCAGCTCGACTAGCGGGGGGGCCTACGAGCAGTACTTC.

V usage is TRBV7-2 and J usage is TRBJ2-1; 12 bases fit TRBD2. The germline V gene has CDR1 SGHTA and CDR2 FQGNSA. This CDR3 region has 16 residues. V lost 5 bases to trimming and J lost 10 bases; unmatched junction nucleotides: 12. CDR3 sequence reads: CASSPRLAGGEWEQFF. In DNA, the CDR3 is TGTGCCAGCAGCCCAAGGCTAGCGGGAGGGGAGTGGGAGCAGTTCTTC.

This clone came up once. This rearrangement joins TRBV5-1 to TRBJ2-7; 7 positions match TRBD1. This CDR3 spans 15 amino acids. The germline gives CDR1 SGHRS, CDR2 YFSETQ. Trimming removed 4 bases from V and 0 bases from J; junction bases left unmatched: 7. The CDR3 DNA sequence: TGCGCCAGCAGCGCCTCCGGGACAGACTCCTACGAGCAGTACTTC. As protein: CASSASGTDSYEQYF.

V and J are TRBV19 and TRBJ2-6; D not resolved. The germline V gene encodes CDR1 LNHDA and CDR2 SQIVND (reference sequence). This CDR3 spans 15 amino acids. The V gene lost 4 bases and the J gene lost 1 base, with 8 bases spanning the gap. The CDR3 nucleotides read TGTGCCAGTAGTAAGGACCGTTCTGGGGCCAACGTCCTGACTTTC. It specifies CASSKDRSGANVLTF.

The chain has TRBV5-6 and TRBJ1-2; maybe TRBD1 (5 bases). The CDR3 is 15 amino acids. CDR1 SGHDT and CDR2 YYEEEE come from the germline V gene. Trimming cost V 0 bases and J 8 bases, with 17 bases left between them. CDR3 region: CASSLVSRGTDGYTF. CDR3 DNA: TGTGCCAGCAGCTTGGTATCGAGGGGAACTGACGGCTACACCTTC. Based on the CDR3 plus reference TRBV5-6 and TRBJ1-2, the full variable domain is DAGVTQSPTHLIKTRGQQVTLRCSPKSGHDTVSWYQQALGQGPQFIFQYYEEEERQRGNFPDRFSGHQFPNYSSELNVNALLLGDSALYLCASSLVSRGTDGYTFGSGTRLTVV.

The rearrangement uses TRBV6-6 and TRBJ2-6, with D possibly TRBD1 on 6 matching bases. The CDR3 is 15 residues long. The germline CDR1 and CDR2 sequences are MNHNY and SVGAGI (reference sequence). V was clipped by 4 bases and J by 3 bases, with 10 bases between them. CDR3 sequence (DNA): TGTGCCAGCAGTTCCACAGGGATTGGGGCCAACGTCCTGACTTTC. Its protein product is CASSSTGIGANVLTF.

This clone was seen a handful of times. This chain uses TRBV11-2 with TRBJ2-3; D ambiguous. This CDR3 is built from 13 residues. Looked up from germline, CDR1 is SGHAT and CDR2 is FQNNGV. V lost 5 bases and J 7 bases, leaving 13 bases between the germline ends. The CDR3 reads CASSPSELNTQYF. For the CDR3, the DNA is TGTGCCAGCAGCCCTTCCGAGCTGAATACGCAGTATTTT.

The chain joins TRBV5-6 to TRBJ1-3; 7 bases match TRBD1. The J segment lost 2 bases and the V segment lost 4 bases, leaving 6 bases of the junction unmatched. The CDR3 is 15 residues long. Germline lookup yields CDR1 SGHDT and CDR2 YYEEEE. This chain's CDR3 is CASSIFDRAGNTIYF. CDR3 coding DNA: TGTGCCAGCAGCATCTTCGACAGGGCTGGAAACACCATATATTTT.

There are a few counts of this clone. The chain is built from TRBV5-1 and TRBJ1-2; 9 bases match TRBD1. The J segment lost 7 bases and the V segment lost 0 bases, leaving 4 bases of the junction unmatched. CDR3 size: 14 residues. Germline lookup yields CDR1 SGHRS and CDR2 YFSETQ. The CDR3 here is CASSLGDRAGGYTF. As DNA, the CDR3 is TGCGCCAGCAGCTTGGGGGACAGGGCTGGTGGCTACACCTTC.

The chain joins TRBV19 to TRBJ1-5, with 7 bases fitting TRBD1. Per germline, CDR1 LNHDA and CDR2 SQIVND (reference sequence). The CDR3 consists of 17 residues. Trimming cost V 8 bases and J 1 base; bases outside gene matches: 14. The CDR3 reads CASGRTGGQASNQPQHF. CDR3 DNA sequence: TGTGCCAGTGGAAGGACAGGCGGCCAGGCCAGCAATCAGCCCCAGCATTTT.

The chain has TRBV7-3 and TRBJ2-6; D not resolved. V was shortened by 5 bases and J by 2 bases, with 4 bases between the two germline ends. Germline loops: CDR1 SGHTA, CDR2 FQGTGA. CDR3 length: 13 amino acids. The CDR3 nucleotides read TGTGCCAGCAGCGCCCCTGGGGCCAACGTCCTGACTTTC. This gives the protein CASSAPGANVLTF.

This clone appeared a few times. The rearrangement links TRBV27 to TRBJ1-1; 10 positions match TRBD1. The CDR3 has 15 amino acids. CDR1 and CDR2 from the germline V gene are MNHEY and SMNVEV (reference sequence). The trim removed 0 bases at V and 11 bases at J, leaving 9 bases unmatched. The CDR3 DNA is TGTGCCAGCAGTTTATCCCCGGGACAGGGGCAGATGGCTTTCTTT. This translates into CASSLSPGQGQMAFF.

The chain recombines TRBV6-1 with TRBJ1-3; 11 bases line up with TRBD1. In germline, CDR1 is MNHNS, CDR2 SASEGT. The CDR3 loop spans 16 amino acids. V lost 3 bases to trimming and J lost 4 bases; unmatched junction nucleotides: 5. The CDR3 loop is CASSDPGQGVGNTIYF. The DNA for the CDR3 is TGTGCCAGCAGTGATCCGGGACAGGGGGTCGGAAACACCATATATTTT.

The chain recombines TRBV5-1 with TRBJ2-7, with 8 bases matching TRBD1. The germline gives CDR1 SGHRS, CDR2 YFSETQ. V dropped 5 bases and J dropped 5; count of bases not matched to a gene: 6. The CDR3 totals 13 residues. The CDR3 loop is CASSRTGSNEQYF. The CDR3, as DNA: TGCGCCAGCAGTAGGACAGGGAGTAACGAGCAGTACTTC. The full variable domain, in which reference TRBV5-1 and TRBJ2-7 provide the parts outside the CDR3, is KAGVTQTPRYLIKTRGQQVTLSCSPISGHRSVSWYQQTPGQGLQFLFEYFSETQRNKGNFPGRFSGRQFSNSRSEMNVSTLELGDSALYLCASSRTGSNEQYFGPGTRLTVT.

The V gene is TRBV14, the J gene TRBJ2-1; 13 bases are a match to TRBD2. The germline V gene encodes CDR1 SGHDN and CDR2 FVKESK. CDR3 length: 16 residues. Trimming removed 2 bases from V and 7 bases from J; junction bases left unmatched: 5. The CDR3 sequence: CASSQIPGLAGNEQFF. CDR3 nucleotide sequence: TGTGCCAGCAGCCAAATCCCGGGACTAGCGGGAAATGAGCAGTTCTTC.

The rearrangement uses TRBV6-1 and TRBJ1-5; the match to TRBD1 covers 8 bases. J lost 4 bases, V lost 5 bases, and 4 bases had no gene match. This CDR3 is 14 amino acids long. Germline loops: CDR1 MNHNS, CDR2 SASEGT. The CDR3 is CASSRQGTNQPQHF. In DNA, the CDR3 is TGTGCCAGCAGTAGACAGGGGACAAATCAGCCCCAGCATTTT.

The chain employs TRBV10-3 and TRBJ1-4, with no clear D. CDR1 and CDR2 from the germline V gene are ENHRY and SYGVKD. This CDR3 contains 12 residues. V was pared by 5 bases and J by 3 bases, with 4 bases between. The CDR3 loop reads CAISNANEKLFF. CDR3 nucleotide sequence: TGTGCCATCAGTAATGCTAATGAAAAACTGTTTTTT.

This chain uses TRBV18 with TRBJ2-3, with D hard to call. Trimming took off 2 bases at V and 4 bases at J, with 13 bases between the two ends. This CDR3 is built from 15 residues. The germline gives CDR1 KGHSH, CDR2 LQKENI. Written as DNA, the CDR3 is TGTGCCAGCTCACCAGTGACCAGGCCCGCAGATACGCAGTATTTT. Its translation is CASSPVTRPADTQYF.

V is TRBV30 and J is TRBJ2-2; no reliable D call. V was pared by 3 bases and J by 5 bases, with 7 bases between. The length of the CDR3 is 12 residues. Per the germline V gene, CDR1 is GTSNPN and CDR2 is SVGIG (reference sequence). The chain's CDR3 is CAWRWETGELFF. The CDR3 DNA sequence: TGTGCCTGGAGGTGGGAAACCGGGGAGCTGTTTTTT. Full variable domain (remainder filled in from reference TRBV30 and TRBJ2-2): SQTIHQWPATLVQPVGSPLSLECTVEGTSNPNLYWYRQAAGRGLQLLFYSVGIGQISSEVPQNLSASRPQDRQFILSSKKLLLSDSGFYLCAWRWETGELFFGEGSRLTVL.

Here the CDR3 DNA reads TGTGCCAGCAGTCCGACTAGCGGGGGCCCCCGGAGCTCCTACAATGAGCAGTTCTTC. The encoded protein is CASSPTSGGPRSSYNEQFF. The gene calls are TRBV7-9 and TRBJ2-1; 12 bases agree with TRBD2. Germline V gene lookup returns CDR1 SEHNR and CDR2 FQNEAQ (reference sequence). This CDR3 comprises 19 residues. After removal of 6 bases from V and 0 bases from J, the junction contained 12 bases not matched to a gene.

This rearrangement joins TRBV19 to TRBJ2-3; D unclear. This CDR3 has 16 residues. Germline CDR1 is LNHDA and CDR2 is SQIVND (reference sequence). V was cut by 1 base and J by 2 bases, with 13 bases left in between. CDR3 sequence reads: CASSIGLAPNTDTQYF. The CDR3 nucleotides read TGTGCCAGTAGTATAGGTTTAGCCCCGAACACAGATACGCAGTATTTT.

The genes are TRBV29-1 and TRBJ2-1; 9 bases align to TRBD2. The CDR3 has 15 amino acids. Unmatched junction bases numbered 12, after V lost 7 bases and J lost 5 bases. Germline loops: CDR1 SQVTM, CDR2 ANQGSEA. In DNA, the CDR3 is TGCAGCGCCGAGTCGCCTAGCGGGAACAACAATGAGCAGTTCTTC. The encoded protein is CSAESPSGNNNEQFF.

The rearrangement uses TRBV2 and TRBJ2-7, with D possibly called TRBD1 or TRBD2 (5 bases each). This CDR3 region has 15 residues. CDR1 is SNHLY, CDR2 FYNNEI, per germline. V gave up 2 bases and J gave up 2 bases, with 13 bases separating them. The CDR3 spells CASSESGLYAYEQYF. For the CDR3, the DNA is TGTGCCAGCAGTGAATCGGGGCTGTACGCCTACGAGCAGTACTTC.

The chain is built from TRBV4-1 and TRBJ1-6, with a possible D match to TRBD1 (5 bases). This CDR3 contains 14 residues. The V gene's germline CDR1 is MGHRA and CDR2 YSYEKL. Trimming pared 2 bases from V and 10 bases from J, leaving 12 bases between. In nucleotides, the CDR3 is TGCGCCAGCAGCCAATTGGGGGGAGGGTCACCCCTCCACTTT. Translation gives CASSQLGGGSPLHF.

The J gene is TRBJ1-2, the V gene TRBV6-5; the match to TRBD1 covers 8 bases. Per germline, CDR1 MNHEY and CDR2 SVGAGI. The ends lost 2 bases at V and 6 bases at J; junction bases unmatched: 8. This CDR3 is 15 amino acids long. The CDR3 region is CASSYDGAGGDGYTF. The CDR3 coding sequence is TGTGCCAGCAGTTACGACGGGGCAGGGGGCGATGGCTACACCTTC.

This clone was detected only a few times. V and J are TRBV13 and TRBJ1-6, with 7 bases lining up with TRBD1. From germline, CDR1 is PRHDT and CDR2 FYEKMQ (reference sequence). The CDR3 contains 14 residues. J lost 6 bases, V lost 6 bases, and 5 bases had no gene match. CDR3: CASSPTGSNSPLHF. The CDR3 DNA reads as TGTGCCAGCAGTCCGACAGGGTCTAATTCACCCCTCCACTTT.

In its sample, this clone was seen once. The CDR3 protein is CATSRPSDYYGYTF. In DNA, the CDR3 is TGTGCCACCAGCAGGCCCAGTGACTACTATGGCTACACCTTC. The chain recombines TRBV15 with TRBJ1-2, with D unresolved. Looked up from germline, CDR1 is LNHNV and CDR2 is YYDKDF (reference sequence). Trimming shortened V by 3 bases and J by 3 bases, and 11 bases separated the two germline ends. The CDR3 contains 14 residues.

The chain joins TRBV2 to TRBJ1-1; D is undetermined. The CDR3 spans 11 residues. CDR1 and CDR2 (germline): SNHLY, FYNNEI. Between the trimmed V and J ends, which lost 9 bases and 1 base, there was a span of 6 bases. The CDR3 DNA is TGTGCCAGTGCGAAGAACACTGAAGCTTTCTTT. It yields the protein CASAKNTEAFF.

The genes are TRBV11-3 and TRBJ1-1; D uncertain. Germline V gene sequence: CDR1 SGHNT, CDR2 YENEEA. The CDR3 contains 13 residues. V was cut by 0 bases and J by 2 bases, with 4 bases left in between. The CDR3 DNA sequence: TGTGCCAGCAGCTTAGATCACAACACTGAAGCTTTCTTT. This encodes CASSLDHNTEAFF.